This note documents a single TCR beta chain sequence. The data are from a study of blood T cell repertoires in COVID-19. Study-level information: From T cells, B-cell-depleted T cells, or PBMCs came the material, which was cDNA or gDNA.

Original handling: Nucleated cell number was recorded as an estimate derived from reference gene primer amplification. Method: immunoSEQ multiplex PCR; TCRdb's copy keeps in-frame clones and lacks some. For V, J and clone size, that table is used; D and trimming come from the DNA. The sample has about 290,000 clones; approximately 88% are singletons. Germline V lookup: CDR1 LNHDA, CDR2 SQIVND (reference sequence). This CDR3 has 12 amino acids. V was clipped by 8 bases and J by 9 bases; unmatched bases: 5. The source is a woman aged 40 to 50 who had recovered from COVID-19. Sequenced input: peripheral blood. The rearrangement links TRBV19 to TRBJ2-1, with TRBD2 identical over 9 bases. CDR3 nucleotides: TGTGCCAGTTCCCCGCGGGAGGGTGAGCAGTTCTTC. Its translation is CASSPREGEQFF.